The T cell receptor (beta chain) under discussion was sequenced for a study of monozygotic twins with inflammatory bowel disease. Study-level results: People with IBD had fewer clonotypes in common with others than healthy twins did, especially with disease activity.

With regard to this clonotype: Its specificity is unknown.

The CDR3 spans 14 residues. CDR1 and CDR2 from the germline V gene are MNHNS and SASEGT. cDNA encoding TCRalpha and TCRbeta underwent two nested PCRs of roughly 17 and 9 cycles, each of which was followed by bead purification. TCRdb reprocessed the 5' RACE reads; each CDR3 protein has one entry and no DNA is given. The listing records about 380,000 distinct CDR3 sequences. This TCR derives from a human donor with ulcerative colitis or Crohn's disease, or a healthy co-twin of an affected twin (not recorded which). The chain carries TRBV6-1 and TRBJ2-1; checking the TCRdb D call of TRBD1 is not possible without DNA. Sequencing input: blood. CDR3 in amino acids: CASNRDRDYNEQFF.